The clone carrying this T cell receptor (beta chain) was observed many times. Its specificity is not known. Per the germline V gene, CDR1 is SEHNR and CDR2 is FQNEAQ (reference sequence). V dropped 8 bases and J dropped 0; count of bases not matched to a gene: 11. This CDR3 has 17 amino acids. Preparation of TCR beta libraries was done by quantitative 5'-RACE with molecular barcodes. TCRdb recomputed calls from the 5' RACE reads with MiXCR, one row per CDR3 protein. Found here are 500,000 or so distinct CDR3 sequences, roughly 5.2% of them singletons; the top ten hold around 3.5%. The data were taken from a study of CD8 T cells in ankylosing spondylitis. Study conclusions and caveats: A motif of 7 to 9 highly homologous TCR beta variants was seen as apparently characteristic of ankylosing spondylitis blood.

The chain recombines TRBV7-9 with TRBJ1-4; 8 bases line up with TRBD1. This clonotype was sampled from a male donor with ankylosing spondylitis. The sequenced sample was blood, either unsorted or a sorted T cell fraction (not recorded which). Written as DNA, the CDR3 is TGTGCCAGCGGACGTTTGGCCAGGGGGCCAACTAATGAAAAACTGTTTTTT. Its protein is CASGRLARGPTNEKLFF.